One and the same sample provided the 10 T cell receptor beta chains below, sequenced in a study of blood T cell repertoires in COVID-19. Generated by immunoSEQ multiplex PCR, the TCRdb table keeps only in-frame clones and is missing some. The table records roughly 380,000 clones, 80% to 90% of them present only once. Sequencing was performed on PBMCs or T cells enriched from blood (not recorded which). The receptors were sampled from a man aged 25-45 years who had recovered from COVID-19.

Only one count was recorded for this clone. The chain employs TRBV10-3 and TRBJ1-1; 7 bases match TRBD1. J lost 4 bases, V lost 5 bases, and 4 bases had no gene match. Germline V gene data show CDR1 as ENHRY and CDR2 as SYGVKD. The CDR3 extends over 13 amino acids. CDR3: CAISRTGGTEAFF. CDR3 nucleotide sequence: TGTGCCATCAGTAGGACAGGCGGCACTGAAGCTTTCTTT.

Here the CDR3 DNA reads TGTGCCAGCAGCTTCACAGGGATCGGCGGCACTGAAGCTTTCTTT. It translates to CASSFTGIGGTEAFF. V usage is TRBV5-5 and J usage is TRBJ1-1, with D perhaps matching TRBD1 (6 bases). V lost 2 bases to trimming and J lost 4 bases, with 15 bases between them. The CDR3 spans 15 residues. The germline V gene encodes CDR1 SGHKS and CDR2 YYEKEE (reference sequence).

V and J are TRBV9 and TRBJ2-5, with D perhaps matching TRBD1 (5 bases). Trimming took 2 bases from V and 5 from J, leaving 13 bases between them. Looked up from germline, CDR1 is SGDLS and CDR2 is YYNGEE. The CDR3 extends over 14 amino acids. The CDR3 here is CASSVSGRAETQYF. For the CDR3, the DNA is TGTGCCAGCAGCGTTTCCGGCAGGGCTGAGACCCAGTACTTC.

J is TRBJ1-2 and V is TRBV19; tentatively, D is TRBD1 (5 bases). This CDR3 region has 15 residues. The V and J ends lost 2 bases and 4 bases respectively, with 14 bases between them. Germline V gene data show CDR1 as LNHDA and CDR2 as SQIVND (reference sequence). This chain's CDR3 is CASSISSTDRYGYTF. CDR3 DNA: TGTGCCAGTAGTATATCCTCGACAGACCGCTATGGCTACACCTTC.

This clone has a single count. The chain couples TRBV5-1 to TRBJ2-2, with D uncertain. Trimming pared 0 bases from V and 4 bases from J, leaving 10 bases between. CDR1 and CDR2 (germline): SGHRS, YFSETQ. The CDR3 runs to 15 residues. Written as DNA, the CDR3 is TGCGCCAGCAGCTTGGGGCAAGTGGCCACCGGGGAGCTGTTTTTT. Translating it yields CASSLGQVATGELFF.

The chain carries TRBV18 and TRBJ1-1; D is unclear. Trimming stripped 2 bases from V and 11 bases from J, with 9 bases between. CDR1 and CDR2 from the germline V gene are KGHSH and LQKENI. The CDR3 extends over 11 amino acids. CDR3 protein: CASSPGVEAFF. CDR3 DNA: TGTGCCAGCTCACCAGGTGTGGAGGCTTTCTTT.

The V and J genes are TRBV27 and TRBJ2-1; 8 bases are a match to TRBD2. This CDR3 spans 17 amino acids. V dropped 6 bases and J dropped 0; count of bases not matched to a gene: 10. Germline lookup yields CDR1 MNHEY and CDR2 SMNVEV (reference sequence). Written as DNA, the CDR3 is TGTGCCAGCAGCCGTGGGAGCGGGGGCCGCTCCTACAATGAGCAGTTCTTC. This gives the protein CASSRGSGGRSYNEQFF.

The chain uses TRBV9 and TRBJ1-2; D is possibly TRBD1 (5 bases). From germline, CDR1 is SGDLS and CDR2 YYNGEE. This CDR3 region has 13 residues. V lost 6 bases, J lost 5 bases, and 14 bases lay in between. The chain's CDR3 is CASTSPGNYGYTF. The CDR3 DNA is TGTGCCAGCACCTCGCCAGGGAATTATGGCTACACCTTC.

The gene calls are TRBV6-5 and TRBJ1-2, with D maybe TRBD1 (5 bases). Between the trimmed V and J ends, which lost 5 bases and 7 bases, there was a span of 20 bases. This CDR3 has 15 amino acids. Germline V gives CDR1 MNHEY, CDR2 SVGAGI. In nucleotides, the CDR3 is TGTGCCAGCAGTCCTATTCCCGGGCAGGGTGGTGGCTACACCTTC. Its translation: CASSPIPGQGGGYTF.

J is TRBJ1-4 and V is TRBV18; D remains unclear. V gave up 2 bases and J gave up 6 bases, with 22 bases separating them. This CDR3 is 18 amino acids long. The germline CDR1 and CDR2 sequences are KGHSH and LQKENI. Written as DNA, the CDR3 is TGTGCCAGCTCACCAATGTTCATTGGGAGGGAAAGTCATGAAAAACTGTTTTTT. This encodes CASSPMFIGRESHEKLFF.